These T cell receptor beta chains were read from a single sample in a study of T-cell reconstitution after alpha-beta-depleted transplantation in children. MiXCR was run by TCRdb on the PCR reads, yielding one entry per CDR3 protein. The data contain approximately 520,000 distinct CDR3 sequences, approximately 32% of them singletons. The specimen comprised PBMCs from the stem cell graft donor, sampled from the stem cell graft. The receptors come from a human donor who donated a stem cell graft to a child with aplastic anemia. Each CDR3 is given with its conserved first and last residue. Each record gives: CDR3 DNA, CDR3 protein, D gene, J gene, V gene, clone size, CDR3 length. A D gene is named only where the DNA matches it firmly. Size is omitted from some rows. Given values are once, few, many or a class for expanded clones.

CDR3nt: TGCAGTGCCAGGACTAGCAGTAGCACAGATACGCAGTATTTT
CDR3aa: CSARTSSSTDTQYF
d_gene: TRBD2
j_gene: TRBJ2-3
v_gene: TRBV20-1
abundance: -
len: 14

CDR3nt: TGCAGCGCCGAGGGACGGTTGGACACTGAAGCTTTCTTT
CDR3aa: CSAEGRLDTEAFF
d_gene: -
j_gene: TRBJ1-1
v_gene: TRBV29-1
abundance: -
len: 13

CDR3nt: TGTGCCAGCAGCACCCGGACTCTAGCGGGAGTCAACAATGAGCAGTTCTTC
CDR3aa: CASSTRTLAGVNNEQFF
d_gene: TRBD2
j_gene: TRBJ2-1
v_gene: TRBV11-2
abundance: -
len: 17

CDR3nt: TGTGCCAGTAGTATAGTTCCGACAGGGAGGAATGGCTACACCTTC
CDR3aa: CASSIVPTGRNGYTF
d_gene: TRBD1
j_gene: TRBJ1-2
v_gene: TRBV19
abundance: few
len: 15

CDR3nt: TGCGCCAGCAGCGGTGGACAGTGGGACTCCTACGAGCAGTACTTC
CDR3aa: CASSGGQWDSYEQYF
d_gene: -
j_gene: TRBJ2-7
v_gene: TRBV5-1
abundance: -
len: 15

CDR3nt: TGCAGTGCAACGAATCCGGGGAAGGGGAACACCGGGGAGCTGTTTTTT
CDR3aa: CSATNPGKGNTGELFF
d_gene: -
j_gene: TRBJ2-2
v_gene: TRBV20-1
abundance: -
len: 16

CDR3nt: TGTGCCAGCAGCCCCATAAGAACACCGCGGGACAGGGTAGTCTCGGTGAACACTGAAGCTTTCTTT
CDR3aa: CASSPIRTPRDRVVSVNTEAFF
d_gene: TRBD1
j_gene: TRBJ1-1
v_gene: TRBV4-2
abundance: few
len: 22

CDR3nt: TGCGCCAGCAGCCCCTCGGTGGCGGGGAACTATGGCTACACCTTC
CDR3aa: CASSPSVAGNYGYTF
d_gene: -
j_gene: TRBJ1-2
v_gene: TRBV5-1
abundance: -
len: 15

CDR3nt: TGCGCCAGCAGCCCCACCCGGGGCACTGAAGCTTTCTTT
CDR3aa: CASSPTRGTEAFF
d_gene: -
j_gene: TRBJ1-1
v_gene: TRBV4-3
abundance: -
len: 13

CDR3nt: TGTGCCAGCATCCCACTAGCGTACCCAGATACGCAGTATTTT
CDR3aa: CASIPLAYPDTQYF
d_gene: TRBD2
j_gene: TRBJ2-3
v_gene: TRBV6-2/TRBV6-3
abundance: -
len: 14

CDR3nt: TGCGCCAGCAGCCAAGACCGGGACAGCTTTTGGGCTAACTATGGCTACACCTTC
CDR3aa: CASSQDRDSFWANYGYTF
d_gene: TRBD1
j_gene: TRBJ1-2
v_gene: TRBV4-3
abundance: -
len: 18

CDR3nt: TGTGCCAGAAAATACAATGAGCAGTTCTTC
CDR3aa: CARKYNEQFF
d_gene: -
j_gene: TRBJ2-1
v_gene: TRBV7-6
abundance: -
len: 10

CDR3nt: TGTGCCAGCACCTATGTCGTCGGACAGGGGGCGCTCAATGAGCAGTTCTTC
CDR3aa: CASTYVVGQGALNEQFF
d_gene: TRBD1
j_gene: TRBJ2-1
v_gene: TRBV12-3/TRBV12-4
abundance: once
len: 17

CDR3nt: TGTGCCAGCAGCTTGTTCGTCAGTCAAGAGACCCAGTACTTC
CDR3aa: CASSLFVSQETQYF
d_gene: -
j_gene: TRBJ2-5
v_gene: TRBV5-6
abundance: -
len: 14

CDR3nt: TGTGCCAGCAGTCGACGGACAGGGGCCGAGGTTCAGCCCCAGCATTTT
CDR3aa: CASSRRTGAEVQPQHF
d_gene: TRBD1
j_gene: TRBJ1-5
v_gene: TRBV6-2/TRBV6-3
abundance: few
len: 16

CDR3nt: TGTGCCAGCAGTTCTACCGGGGGCGCGAACACTGAAGCTTTCTTT
CDR3aa: CASSSTGGANTEAFF
d_gene: -
j_gene: TRBJ1-1
v_gene: TRBV7-9
abundance: -
len: 15

CDR3nt: TGCAGTGTTCCGAGGGGAGGGGTAAAGAATGAGCAGTTCTTC
CDR3aa: CSVPRGGVKNEQFF
d_gene: TRBD2
j_gene: TRBJ2-1
v_gene: TRBV20-1
abundance: many
len: 14

CDR3nt: TGTGCCAGCTCACCATCGGCGGGGTCCAGCACAGATACGCAGTATTTT
CDR3aa: CASSPSAGSSTDTQYF
d_gene: -
j_gene: TRBJ2-3
v_gene: TRBV18
abundance: few
len: 16

CDR3nt: TGCAGCGTTGTCAAGGACAGGTCCTACGAGCAGTACTTC
CDR3aa: CSVVKDRSYEQYF
d_gene: TRBD1
j_gene: TRBJ2-7
v_gene: TRBV29-1
abundance: -
len: 13

CDR3nt: TGTGCCAGCTCACCTGAGACTAGCGGCTACGAGCAGTACTTC
CDR3aa: CASSPETSGYEQYF
d_gene: TRBD2
j_gene: TRBJ2-7
v_gene: TRBV18
abundance: few
len: 14

CDR3nt: TGTGCCAGCAGCAACCGGGTCCAGGGGACCCAGTACTTC
CDR3aa: CASSNRVQGTQYF
d_gene: -
j_gene: TRBJ2-5
v_gene: TRBV7-2
abundance: -
len: 13

CDR3nt: TGTGCCAGCAGGGAATTGAACACTGAAGCTTTCTTT
CDR3aa: CASRELNTEAFF
d_gene: -
j_gene: TRBJ1-1
v_gene: TRBV9
abundance: -
len: 12

CDR3nt: TGTGCCAGCACCCACGGGGGGTTCAATCAGCCCCAGCATTTT
CDR3aa: CASTHGGFNQPQHF
d_gene: -
j_gene: TRBJ1-5
v_gene: TRBV6-1
abundance: -
len: 14

CDR3nt: TGTGCCAGCAGCCCTCAGACCACCTACAATGAGCAGTTCTTC
CDR3aa: CASSPQTTYNEQFF
d_gene: -
j_gene: TRBJ2-1
v_gene: TRBV12-3/TRBV12-4
abundance: -
len: 14

CDR3nt: TGTGCCAGCAGTCTCACTAGCGGGAGAGGGACCGGGGAGCTGTTTTTT
CDR3aa: CASSLTSGRGTGELFF
d_gene: TRBD2
j_gene: TRBJ2-2
v_gene: TRBV12-3/TRBV12-4
abundance: -
len: 16

CDR3nt: TGTGCCAGCAGTGTCCTAGGGGGCTCCTACAATGAGCAGTTCTTC
CDR3aa: CASSVLGGSYNEQFF
d_gene: -
j_gene: TRBJ2-1
v_gene: TRBV25-1
abundance: -
len: 15

CDR3nt: TGTGCCAGCAGCTTAGCAGGGGAGGGTCAGCCCCAGCATTTT
CDR3aa: CASSLAGEGQPQHF
d_gene: -
j_gene: TRBJ1-5
v_gene: TRBV7-9
abundance: few
len: 14

CDR3nt: TGCAGTGCTCCAGCAAGGGGGCTCGACGAGCAGTACTTC
CDR3aa: CSAPARGLDEQYF
d_gene: TRBD1
j_gene: TRBJ2-7
v_gene: TRBV20-1
abundance: -
len: 13

CDR3nt: TGTGCCAGCAGCTCGGACAGGGGTCCGATAGCTTTCTTT
CDR3aa: CASSSDRGPIAFF
d_gene: TRBD1
j_gene: TRBJ1-1
v_gene: TRBV7-2
abundance: few
len: 13